This T cell receptor (beta chain) was obtained from a study of cytomegalovirus exposure and HLA in healthy donors. This CDR3 has 15 residues. The germline V and J ends were trimmed by 4 bases and 4 bases, with 16 bases remaining between them. CDR1 and CDR2 (germline): MNHNS, SASEGT. In this sample, this clone turned up a few times. This PCR relied on a set of 60 Vbeta primers and 13 Jbeta primers. TCRdb's copy holds only in-frame clones and misses some; the assay was immunoSEQ multiplex PCR. There are about 120,000 clones in the sample; just under 75% occur only once, and just over 2% lies in the top ten.

This sequence originates from a human donor in good health. The sequenced sample consisted of PBMCs. J is TRBJ1-1 and V is TRBV6-1; TRBD1 is a possible D gene (6 bases). CDR3 in DNA: TGTGCCAGCAGTGGACGGACAGCCGTGGGCACTGAAGCTTTCTTT. It codes for CASSGRTAVGTEAFF.